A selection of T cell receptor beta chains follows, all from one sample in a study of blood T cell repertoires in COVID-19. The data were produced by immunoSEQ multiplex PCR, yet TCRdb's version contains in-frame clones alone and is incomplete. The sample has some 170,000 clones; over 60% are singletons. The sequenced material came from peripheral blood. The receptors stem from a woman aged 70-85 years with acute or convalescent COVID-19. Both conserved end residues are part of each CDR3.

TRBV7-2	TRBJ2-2	CASNFGLDTGELFF
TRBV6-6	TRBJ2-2	CASSRTGVTGELFF
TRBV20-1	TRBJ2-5	CSASAHTPGGETQYF
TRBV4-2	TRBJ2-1	CASSPRGGPHNEQFF
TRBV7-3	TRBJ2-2	CASSPQGLDTGELFF
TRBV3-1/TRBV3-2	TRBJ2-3	CASKRQGLQSDTQYF
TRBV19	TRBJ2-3	CASRSVGRDTQYF
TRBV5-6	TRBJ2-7	CASSWGTGMGEQYF
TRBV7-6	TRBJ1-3	CASSFERGSGNTIYF
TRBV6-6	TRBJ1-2	CASILTLGGYGYTF
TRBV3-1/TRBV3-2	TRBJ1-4	CASRRTGTANEKLFF
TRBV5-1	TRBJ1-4	CASSLFSGRQNEKLFF
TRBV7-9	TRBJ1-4	CASSPGTGEWEKLFF
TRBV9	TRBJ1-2	CASSTDRNYGYTF
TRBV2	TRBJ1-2	CASSEAGGRYGYTF
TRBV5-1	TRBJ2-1	CASSLVPSGLYNEQFF
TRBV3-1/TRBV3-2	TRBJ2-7	CASSQGGTRRSERYEQYF
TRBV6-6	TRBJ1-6	CASSSPTGGANSPLHF
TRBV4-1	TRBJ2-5	CASSQVTRSTGDQETQYF
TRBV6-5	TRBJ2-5	CASLGASGQETQYF
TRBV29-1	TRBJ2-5	CSVDYIQETQYF
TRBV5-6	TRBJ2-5	CASSRQWRGTQYF
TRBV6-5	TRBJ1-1	CASSYSGQGAGTEAFF
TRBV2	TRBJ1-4	CASSTQGTASNEKLFF
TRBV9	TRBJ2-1	CASSEGGSPYNEQFF
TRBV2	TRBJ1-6	CASSDSGRSPLHF
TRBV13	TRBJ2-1	CASRETGRGNEQFF
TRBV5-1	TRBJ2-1	CASSRTGTGRNEQFF
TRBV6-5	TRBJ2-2	CASMRLANTGELFF
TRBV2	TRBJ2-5	CASSEYSGRAQETQYF
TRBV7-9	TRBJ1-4	CASSDILSGEKLFF
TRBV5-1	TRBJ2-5	CASSSLGAGVETQYF
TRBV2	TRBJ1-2	CASSEAGQGYGYTF
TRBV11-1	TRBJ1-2	CASSSRQGWNYGYTF
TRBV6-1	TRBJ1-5	CASSEGRGQGISAQHF
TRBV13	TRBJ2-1	CASSLGRREQFF
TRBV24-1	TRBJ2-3	CATSDLVAGGSDTQYF
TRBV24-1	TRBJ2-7	CATSDSSSGRSYEQYF